This TCR beta chain came from a study of shared clonotypes between healthy human individuals. CDR3 size: 18 residues. J was trimmed by 5 bases and V by 4 bases; bases with no gene match: 12. CDR1 is LNHDA, CDR2 SQIVND, per germline (reference sequence). Whole-study results and caveats: Against clonotypes common to all four donors, non-shared ones had lower generation probabilities. Only blood was sampled; tissue repertoires likely differ.

Comments on this clone: As yet, its antigen is unknown.

Sorted-subset replicate PCRs used roughly 210 ng of genomic DNA. This amount corresponded to approximately 30,000 T cell genomes. Profiled with immunoSEQ multiplex PCR; TCRdb holds only in-frame clones, not every one. The sample includes about 180,000 clones, just under 95% seen only once; the top ten take approximately 0.07%. The genes are TRBV19 and TRBJ2-6, with TRBD1 matching over 9 bases. The source material was naive CD4+ T cells sorted from blood. Subset defined: CD45RA+ positively selected. This sequence was found in a young woman in good health. CDR3 sequence reads: CASSRRTGEHLWANVLTF. In nucleotides, the CDR3 is TGTGCCAGTAGTAGACGGACAGGGGAACACCTCTGGGCCAACGTCCTGACTTTC.